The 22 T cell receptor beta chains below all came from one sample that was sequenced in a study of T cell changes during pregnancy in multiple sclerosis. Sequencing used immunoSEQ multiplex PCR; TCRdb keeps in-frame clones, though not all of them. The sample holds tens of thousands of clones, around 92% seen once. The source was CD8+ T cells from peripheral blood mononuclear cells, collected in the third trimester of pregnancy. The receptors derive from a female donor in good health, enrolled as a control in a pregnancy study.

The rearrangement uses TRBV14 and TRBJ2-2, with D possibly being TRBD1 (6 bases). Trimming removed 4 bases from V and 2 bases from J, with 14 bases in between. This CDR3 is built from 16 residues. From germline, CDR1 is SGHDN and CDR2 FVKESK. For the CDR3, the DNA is TGTGCCAGCAGCCCGATCGAGGGGGTAAACACCGGGGAGCTGTTTTTT. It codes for CASSPIEGVNTGELFF. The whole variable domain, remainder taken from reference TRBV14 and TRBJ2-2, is EAGVTQFPSHSVIEKGQTVTLRCDPISGHDNLYWYRRVMGKEIKFLLHFVKESKQDESGMPNNRFLAERTGGTYSTLKVQPAELEDSGVYFCASSPIEGVNTGELFFGEGSRLTVL.

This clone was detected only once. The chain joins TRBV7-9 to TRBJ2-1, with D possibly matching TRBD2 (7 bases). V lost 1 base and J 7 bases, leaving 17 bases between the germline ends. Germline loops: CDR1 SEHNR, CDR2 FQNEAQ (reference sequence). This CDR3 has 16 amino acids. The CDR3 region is CASSLGGGQILNEQFF. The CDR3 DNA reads TGTGCCAGCAGCTTAGGGGGGGGGCAAATACTGAATGAGCAGTTCTTC.

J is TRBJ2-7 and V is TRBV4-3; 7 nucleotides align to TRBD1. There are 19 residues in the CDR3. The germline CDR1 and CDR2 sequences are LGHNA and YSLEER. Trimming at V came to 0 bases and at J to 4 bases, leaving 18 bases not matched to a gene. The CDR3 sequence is CASSQDSVSAMGQHYEQYF. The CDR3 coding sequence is TGCGCCAGCAGCCAAGATTCGGTGAGTGCGATGGGACAGCATTACGAGCAGTACTTC.

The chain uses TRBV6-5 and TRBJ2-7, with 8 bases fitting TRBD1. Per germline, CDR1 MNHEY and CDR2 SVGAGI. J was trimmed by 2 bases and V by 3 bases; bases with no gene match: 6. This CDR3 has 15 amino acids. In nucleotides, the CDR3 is TGTGCCAGCAGTTATGACAGGGGCGGCGCCTACGAGCAGTACTTC. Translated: CASSYDRGGAYEQYF.

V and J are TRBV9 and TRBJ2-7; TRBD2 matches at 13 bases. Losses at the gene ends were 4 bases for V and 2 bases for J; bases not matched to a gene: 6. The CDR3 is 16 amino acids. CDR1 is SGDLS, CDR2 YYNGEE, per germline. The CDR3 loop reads CASSSSGTSGAYEQYF. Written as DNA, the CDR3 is TGTGCCAGCAGCTCTTCCGGGACTAGCGGGGCCTACGAGCAGTACTTC.

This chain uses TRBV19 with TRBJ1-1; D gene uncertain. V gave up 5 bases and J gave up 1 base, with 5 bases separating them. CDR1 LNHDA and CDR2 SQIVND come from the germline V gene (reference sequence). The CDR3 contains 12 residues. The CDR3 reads CASSLWNTEAFF. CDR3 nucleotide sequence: TGTGCCAGTAGTCTTTGGAACACTGAAGCTTTCTTT.

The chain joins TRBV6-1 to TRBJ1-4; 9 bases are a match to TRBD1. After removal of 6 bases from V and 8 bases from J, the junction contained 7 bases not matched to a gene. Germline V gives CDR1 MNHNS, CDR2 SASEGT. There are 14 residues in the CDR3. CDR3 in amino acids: CASRPGTGLEKLFF. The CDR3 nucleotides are TGTGCCAGCAGACCCGGGACAGGGTTAGAAAAACTGTTTTTT.

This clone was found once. DNA for the CDR3: TGTGCCAGCAGTCGCAGGGGGAACACCGGGGAGCTGTTTTTT. This sequence encodes CASSRRGNTGELFF. V is TRBV11-2 and J is TRBJ2-2, with a tentative D call TRBD1 (6 bases). Germline CDR1 SGHAT, CDR2 FQNNGV. The CDR3 spans 14 residues. The germline V and J ends were trimmed by 6 bases and 1 base, with 9 bases remaining between them.

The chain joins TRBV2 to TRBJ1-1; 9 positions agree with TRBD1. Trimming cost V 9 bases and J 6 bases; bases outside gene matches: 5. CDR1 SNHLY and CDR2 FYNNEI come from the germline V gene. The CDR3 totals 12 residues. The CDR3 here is CARGTGRSEAFF. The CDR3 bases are TGTGCCAGGGGGACAGGGAGGTCTGAAGCTTTCTTT.

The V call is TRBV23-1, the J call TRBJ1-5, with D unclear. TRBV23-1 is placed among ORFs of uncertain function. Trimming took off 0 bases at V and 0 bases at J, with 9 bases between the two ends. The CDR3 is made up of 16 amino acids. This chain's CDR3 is CASSQSPGYSNQPQHF. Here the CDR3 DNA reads TGCGCCAGCAGTCAATCGCCAGGATATAGCAATCAGCCCCAGCATTTT.

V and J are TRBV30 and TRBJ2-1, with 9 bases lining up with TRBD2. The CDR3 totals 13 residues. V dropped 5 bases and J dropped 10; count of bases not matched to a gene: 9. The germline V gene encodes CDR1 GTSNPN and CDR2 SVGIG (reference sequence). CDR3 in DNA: TGTGCCTGGTTGGCGGGGGGGGCAGGAGAGCAGTTCTTC. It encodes CAWLAGGAGEQFF.

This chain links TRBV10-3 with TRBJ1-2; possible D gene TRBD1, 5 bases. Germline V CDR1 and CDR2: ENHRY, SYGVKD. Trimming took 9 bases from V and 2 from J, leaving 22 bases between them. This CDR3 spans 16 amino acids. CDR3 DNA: TGTGCCATTGCAGGAGGGGCCCGGACGCAGAACTATGGCTACACCTTC. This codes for CAIAGGARTQNYGYTF.

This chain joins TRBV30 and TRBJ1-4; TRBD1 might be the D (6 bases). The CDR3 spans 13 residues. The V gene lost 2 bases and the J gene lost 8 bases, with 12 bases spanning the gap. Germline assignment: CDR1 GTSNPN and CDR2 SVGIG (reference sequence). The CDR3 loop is CAWSRGGGEKLFF. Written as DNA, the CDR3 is TGTGCCTGGAGTCGGGGAGGGGGGGAAAAACTGTTTTTT.

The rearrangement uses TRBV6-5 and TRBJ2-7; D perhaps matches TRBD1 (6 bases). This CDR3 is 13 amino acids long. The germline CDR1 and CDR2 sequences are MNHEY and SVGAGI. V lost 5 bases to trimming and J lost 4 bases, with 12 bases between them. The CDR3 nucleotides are TGTGCCAGCAGTCCGGGACACGGGTACGAGCAGTACTTC. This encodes CASSPGHGYEQYF.

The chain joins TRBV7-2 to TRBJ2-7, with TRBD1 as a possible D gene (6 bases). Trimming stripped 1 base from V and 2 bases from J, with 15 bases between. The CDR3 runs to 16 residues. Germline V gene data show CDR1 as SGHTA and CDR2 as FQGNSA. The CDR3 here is CASSLGVSGTPYEQYF. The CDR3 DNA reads TGTGCCAGCAGCTTAGGGGTTTCCGGGACACCCTACGAGCAGTACTTC. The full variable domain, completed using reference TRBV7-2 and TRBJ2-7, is GAGVSQSPSNKVTEKGKDVELRCDPISGHTALYWYRQSLGQGLEFLIYFQGNSAPDKSGLPSDRFSAERTGGSVSTLTIQRTQQEDSAVYLCASSLGVSGTPYEQYFGPGTRLTVT.

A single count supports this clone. The CDR3 region has the DNA TGTGCCAGCAGCTTGTCATGGACAGGGGAATCCTACGAGCAGTACTTC. This gives the protein CASSLSWTGESYEQYF. The chain links TRBV7-9 to TRBJ2-7; 9 bases fit TRBD1. V lost 3 bases to trimming and J lost 1 base; unmatched junction nucleotides: 7. Germline CDR1 SEHNR, CDR2 FQNEAQ (reference sequence). This CDR3 spans 16 amino acids.

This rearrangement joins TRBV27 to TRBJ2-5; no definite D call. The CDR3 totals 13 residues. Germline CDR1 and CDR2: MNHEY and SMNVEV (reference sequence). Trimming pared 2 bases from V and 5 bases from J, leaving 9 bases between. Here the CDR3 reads CASSLVSFETQYF. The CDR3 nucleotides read TGTGCCAGCAGTTTAGTGAGTTTCGAGACCCAGTACTTC.

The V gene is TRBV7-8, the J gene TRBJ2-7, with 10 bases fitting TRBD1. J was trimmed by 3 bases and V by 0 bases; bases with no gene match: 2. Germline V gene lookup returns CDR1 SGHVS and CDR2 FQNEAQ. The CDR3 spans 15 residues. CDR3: CASSLARTGGYEQYF. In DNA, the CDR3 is TGTGCCAGCAGCTTAGCCCGGACAGGGGGCTACGAGCAGTACTTC.

The chain's CDR3 is CASSARDSYYEQYF. Here the CDR3 DNA reads TGTGCCAGTAGTGCCCGGGACAGCTACTACGAGCAGTACTTC. The rearrangement uses TRBV19 and TRBJ2-7; 7 bases agree with TRBD1. The germline V gene has CDR1 LNHDA and CDR2 SQIVND (reference sequence). Trimming at V came to 5 bases and at J to 3 bases, leaving 7 bases not matched to a gene. There are 14 residues in the CDR3.

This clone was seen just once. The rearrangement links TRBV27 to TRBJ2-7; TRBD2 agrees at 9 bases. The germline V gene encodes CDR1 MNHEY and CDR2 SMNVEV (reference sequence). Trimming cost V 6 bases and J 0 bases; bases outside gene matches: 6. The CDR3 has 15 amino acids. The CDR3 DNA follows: TGTGCCAGCAGCGAGACTAGCGGCAGCTCCTACGAGCAGTACTTC. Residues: CASSETSGSSYEQYF.

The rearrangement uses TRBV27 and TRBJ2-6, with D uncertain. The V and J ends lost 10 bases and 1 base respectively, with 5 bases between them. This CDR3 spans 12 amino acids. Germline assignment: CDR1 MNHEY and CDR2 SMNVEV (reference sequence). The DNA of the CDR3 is TGTGCCATCTTTTCTGGGGCCAACGTCCTGACTTTC. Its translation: CAIFSGANVLTF.

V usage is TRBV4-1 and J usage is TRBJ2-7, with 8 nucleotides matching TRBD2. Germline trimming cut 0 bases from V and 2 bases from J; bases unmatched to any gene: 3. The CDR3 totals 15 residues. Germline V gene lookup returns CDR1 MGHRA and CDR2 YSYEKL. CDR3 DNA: TGCGCCAGCAGCCAAGAAGAGCGGGGGACCTACGAGCAGTACTTC. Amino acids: CASSQEERGTYEQYF.